Below, 30 T cell receptor beta chains from the same sample are listed, as sequenced in a study of T cell responses to AZD1222 COVID-19 vaccine. Profiled with immunoSEQ multiplex PCR; TCRdb holds only in-frame clones, not every one. The table records under 60,000 clones, about 80% of them present only once. The source material was peripheral blood, sampled on day 0 of AZD1222 vaccination. The source of these receptors is an adult in good health.

This chain links TRBV6-1 with TRBJ1-3; D not resolved. V shed 4 bases and J shed 0 bases, with 13 bases lying between them. The CDR3 contains 16 residues. Germline V gene sequence: CDR1 MNHNS, CDR2 SASEGT. As DNA, the CDR3 is TGTGCCAGCAGTGCCCTGGCCGCCAGCTCTGGAAACACCATATATTTT. It translates to CASSALAASSGNTIYF.

The V call is TRBV9, the J call TRBJ2-2; D perhaps matches TRBD1 (5 bases). The germline V gene has CDR1 SGDLS and CDR2 YYNGEE. V lost 4 bases to trimming and J lost 7 bases, with 11 bases between them. The CDR3 is 13 residues long. The CDR3 here is CASSLTVIGELFF. The CDR3 DNA follows: TGTGCCAGCAGCCTGACAGTCATCGGGGAGCTGTTTTTT.

This chain connects TRBV7-3 to TRBJ2-1; no clear D. V shed 5 bases and J shed 0 bases, with 14 bases lying between them. This CDR3 contains 16 residues. CDR1 and CDR2 (germline): SGHTA, FQGTGA. This CDR3 reads CASSPRTVSSYNEQFF. The DNA for the CDR3 is TGTGCCAGCAGCCCGAGGACGGTGAGCTCCTACAATGAGCAGTTCTTC.

This chain uses TRBV6-1 with TRBJ1-4; D possibly corresponds to TRBD1 (5 bases). Germline CDR1 and CDR2: MNHNS and SASEGT. V lost 0 bases to trimming and J lost 7 bases, with 9 bases between them. This CDR3 has 14 amino acids. CDR3 in DNA: TGTGCCAGCAGTGAAGCGCGGAGGGGTGAAAAACTGTTTTTT. Its translation is CASSEARRGEKLFF.

The V gene is TRBV27, the J gene TRBJ2-1, with TRBD2 matching over 8 bases. Losses at the gene ends were 2 bases for V and 4 bases for J; bases not matched to a gene: 1. The CDR3 runs 14 residues. Germline CDR1 reads MNHEY; CDR2 reads SMNVEV (reference sequence). The CDR3 here is CASSLPSGYNEQFF. For the CDR3, the DNA is TGTGCCAGCAGTTTACCTAGCGGGTACAATGAGCAGTTCTTC.

The DNA of the CDR3 is TGTGCCAGCAGCTTAGGCGTTGACTACGAGCAGTACTTC. Translated: CASSLGVDYEQYF. The chain combines TRBV11-1 with TRBJ2-7, with unresolved D. V lost 1 base and J lost 3, with 7 bases in between. The CDR3 covers 13 residues. Germline values: CDR1 SGHAT, CDR2 FQDESV (reference sequence).

This chain joins TRBV5-1 and TRBJ1-1, with D possibly TRBD1 on 5 matching bases. This CDR3 is built from 12 residues. Per germline, CDR1 SGHRS and CDR2 YFSETQ. Between the trimmed V and J ends, which lost 1 base and 6 bases, there was a span of 7 bases. The CDR3 is CASSLWGAEAFF. As DNA, the CDR3 is TGCGCCAGCAGCTTGTGGGGGGCTGAAGCTTTCTTT.

V is TRBV19 and J is TRBJ2-7, with 14 bases fitting TRBD2. This CDR3 is 17 amino acids long. V shed 3 bases, J shed 7 bases, and the junction held 11 bases outside the gene matches. Germline V CDR1 and CDR2: LNHDA, SQIVND (reference sequence). CDR3 sequence reads: CASSIPRLAGGPREQYF. Here the CDR3 DNA reads TGTGCCAGTAGTATCCCCCGACTAGCGGGGGGGCCGAGGGAGCAGTACTTC. Looking up the rest from reference TRBV19 and TRBJ2-7 gives the full variable domain: DGGITQSPKYLFRKEGQNVTLSCEQNLNHDAMYWYRQDPGQGLRLIYYSQIVNDFQKGDIAEGYSVSREKKESFPLTVTSAQKNPTAFYLCASSIPRLAGGPREQYFGPGTRLTVT.

The table lists this clone with a few counts. The chain links TRBV5-1 to TRBJ1-5; 8 nucleotides line up with TRBD1. CDR3 length: 16 residues. Germline assignment: CDR1 SGHRS and CDR2 YFSETQ. Trimming removed 0 bases from V and 7 bases from J; junction bases left unmatched: 9. The CDR3 DNA reads TGCGCCAGCAGCTTGGAGGCCAGGGGGCTGCGGCAGCCCCAGCATTTT. It is translated as CASSLEARGLRQPQHF. Filled out from reference TRBV5-1 and TRBJ1-5, the complete variable domain reads KAGVTQTPRYLIKTRGQQVTLSCSPISGHRSVSWYQQTPGQGLQFLFEYFSETQRNKGNFPGRFSGRQFSNSRSEMNVSTLELGDSALYLCASSLEARGLRQPQHFGDGTRLSIL.

V usage is TRBV6-5 and J usage is TRBJ1-5; D is possibly TRBD1 (5 bases). Between the trimmed V and J ends, which lost 5 bases and 7 bases, there was a span of 15 bases. The CDR3 extends over 14 amino acids. Looked up from germline, CDR1 is MNHEY and CDR2 is SVGAGI. The DNA of the CDR3 is TGTGCCAGCAGTATGATAGGGGACCAGCAGCCCCAGCATTTT. Translation: CASSMIGDQQPQHF.

This chain uses TRBV18 with TRBJ2-3; D remains ambiguous. CDR3 length: 13 residues. The V and J ends lost 3 bases and 2 bases respectively, with 6 bases between them. Germline CDR1 KGHSH, CDR2 LQKENI. The CDR3 sequence: CASSPALTDTQYF. The CDR3 DNA reads TGTGCCAGCTCACCGGCACTCACAGATACGCAGTATTTT.

The table lists this clone with a few counts. The rearrangement joins TRBV6-5 to TRBJ2-7; TRBD1 matches 7 bases. CDR3 size: 14 residues. Germline values: CDR1 MNHEY, CDR2 SVGAGI. V lost 7 bases, J lost 0 bases, and 6 bases stayed unmatched. CDR3 residues: CASKRGLSSYEQYF. CDR3 DNA sequence: TGTGCCAGCAAGAGGGGGCTAAGCTCCTACGAGCAGTACTTC.

This clone was seen a single time. This sequence joins TRBV15 and TRBJ2-2; D not resolved. V lost 0 bases to trimming and J lost 2 bases, with 7 bases between them. The germline V gene has CDR1 LNHNV and CDR2 YYDKDF (reference sequence). This CDR3 is built from 15 residues. The CDR3 sequence is CATSRDGTNTGELFF. CDR3 nucleotide sequence: TGTGCCACCAGCAGAGATGGCACCAACACCGGGGAGCTGTTTTTT.

The chain recombines TRBV6-6 with TRBJ1-2; TRBD1 matches at 9 bases. Germline trimming cut 5 bases from V and 4 bases from J; bases unmatched to any gene: 8. Germline assignment: CDR1 MNHNY and CDR2 SVGAGI (reference sequence). The CDR3 loop spans 15 amino acids. Here the CDR3 DNA reads TGTGCCAGCAGTCCGATGGGACAGGGAGGCTATGGCTACACCTTC. Amino acids: CASSPMGQGGYGYTF.

The V call is TRBV6-1, the J call TRBJ1-6; D gene ambiguous. The CDR3 spans 13 residues. The V end was cut by 1 base, the J end by 12 bases, with 10 bases between. The V gene's germline CDR1 is MNHNS and CDR2 SASEGT. The CDR3 reads CASSEGEGLPLHF. CDR3 in DNA: TGTGCCAGCAGTGAAGGGGAGGGTCTACCCCTCCACTTT.

The chain joins TRBV4-3 to TRBJ1-3; D not resolved. Germline V CDR1 and CDR2: LGHNA, YSLEER. The CDR3 is made up of 17 amino acids. Trimming cost V 4 bases and J 0 bases, with 16 bases left between them. The CDR3 nucleotides read TGCGCCAGCAGCCCCCGCCTCCAGCTTAGCTCTGGAAACACCATATATTTT. Translation: CASSPRLQLSSGNTIYF.

There are a few counts of this clone. The chain joins TRBV28 to TRBJ2-7, with D maybe TRBD1 (6 bases). The V and J ends lost 3 bases and 2 bases respectively, with 11 bases between them. Germline assignment: CDR1 MDHEN and CDR2 SYDVKM. The CDR3 covers 14 residues. The CDR3 DNA reads TGTGCCAGCAGTTTGCACAGGGTGCCCTACGAGCAGTACTTC. It is translated as CASSLHRVPYEQYF. The full variable domain, completed using reference TRBV28 and TRBJ2-7, is DVKVTQSSRYLVKRTGEKVFLECVQDMDHENMFWYRQDPGLGLRLIYFSYDVKMKEKGDIPEGYSVSREKKERFSLILESASTNQTSMYLCASSLHRVPYEQYFGPGTRLTVT.

The chain recombines TRBV24-1 with TRBJ2-1, with 12 bases identical to TRBD1. This CDR3 spans 18 amino acids. Germline V gene data show CDR1 as KGHDR and CDR2 as SFDVKD. J lost 4 bases, V lost 9 bases, and 15 bases had no gene match. As DNA, the CDR3 is TGTGCCACCGCTCCGGGACAGGGGGCTAGCGGGAGTTACAATGAGCAGTTCTTC. Its translation: CATAPGQGASGSYNEQFF.

This clone was seen just once. The chain combines TRBV18 with TRBJ1-1; the D is unclear. Germline CDR1 and CDR2: KGHSH and LQKENI. CDR3 size: 14 residues. V lost 3 bases to trimming and J lost 7 bases, with 15 bases between them. CDR3 sequence reads: CASSPQNGRSEAFF. The CDR3 bases are TGTGCCAGCTCACCTCAGAATGGACGGAGTGAAGCTTTCTTT. Full variable domain (outside the CDR3, taken from reference TRBV18 and TRBJ1-1): NAGVMQNPRHLVRRRGQEARLRCSPMKGHSHVYWYRQLPEEGLKFMVYLQKENIIDESGMPKERFSAEFPKEGPSILRIQQVVRGDSAAYFCASSPQNGRSEAFFGQGTRLTVV.

The chain links TRBV7-9 to TRBJ2-1; D gene unclear. The CDR3 contains 12 residues. The germline CDR1 and CDR2 sequences are SEHNR and FQNEAQ (reference sequence). V was cut by 6 bases and J by 7 bases, with 10 bases left in between. In DNA form, the CDR3 reads TGTGCCAGCAGGACTGACCTGAATGAGCAGTTCTTC. It specifies CASRTDLNEQFF.

This clone was counted a single time. One end of the junction is discordant with germline, which a read error may explain. The chain couples TRBV3-1 (or the pseudogene TRBV3-2) to TRBJ1-2; TRBD1 is a possible D gene (6 bases). From germline, CDR1 is LGHDT and CDR2 YNNKEL (reference sequence). The CDR3 has 12 residues. CDR3 in amino acids: CASSQAGAHGAF. CDR3 DNA sequence: TGTGCCAGCAGCCAAGCGGGGGCTCATGGGGCCTTC.

This chain uses TRBV18 with TRBJ1-2; D not resolved. The V end was cut by 2 bases, the J end by 4 bases, with 8 bases between. This CDR3 has 13 residues. Germline loops: CDR1 KGHSH, CDR2 LQKENI. CDR3 sequence (DNA): TGTGCCAGCTCACCAAGCCAGTCCTATGGCTACACCTTC. Translation: CASSPSQSYGYTF.

This rearrangement joins TRBV11-2 to TRBJ1-2, with D unresolved. The CDR3 spans 13 residues. V lost 5 bases and J lost 7, with 14 bases in between. Germline V gene sequence: CDR1 SGHAT, CDR2 FQNNGV. The CDR3 reads CASSGPPLGGYTF. In DNA form, the CDR3 reads TGTGCCAGCAGCGGACCGCCCCTCGGTGGCTACACCTTC.

This chain uses TRBV6-1 with TRBJ1-2; the D is unclear. Germline CDR1 is MNHNS and CDR2 is SASEGT. CDR3 length equals 12 residues. Trimming took off 0 bases at V and 6 bases at J, with 5 bases between the two ends. CDR3 in amino acids: CASSEARHGYTF. In nucleotides, the CDR3 is TGTGCCAGCAGTGAAGCAAGGCATGGCTACACCTTC.

This chain connects TRBV5-5 to TRBJ1-6; D perhaps matches TRBD1 (5 bases). The CDR3 has 16 amino acids. Deletions cut 2 bases from V and 7 bases from J, with 16 bases between. Germline V gene data show CDR1 as SGHKS and CDR2 as YYEKEE (reference sequence). CDR3 residues: CASSLNQGTANSPLHF. Written as DNA, the CDR3 is TGTGCCAGCAGCTTAAATCAAGGGACCGCAAATTCACCCCTCCACTTT.

The rearrangement links TRBV6-5 to TRBJ1-6, with D possibly being TRBD1 (5 bases). The ends were cut back, 7 bases at V and 4 bases at J, with 8 bases in the middle. CDR1 MNHEY and CDR2 SVGAGI come from the germline V gene. This CDR3 comprises 13 residues. The CDR3 nucleotides read TGTGCCAGCACCCGACAGTATAATTCACCCCTCCACTTT. This translates into CASTRQYNSPLHF.

This clone was observed a single time. This rearrangement joins TRBV6-2 or TRBV6-3 to TRBJ2-7, with 7 bases matching TRBD2. The length of the CDR3 is 17 residues. The germline V gene encodes CDR1 MNHEY and CDR2 SVGEGT. Unmatched junction bases numbered 11, after V lost 0 bases and J lost 3 bases. CDR3: CASSYSSLAGRSYEQYF. The CDR3 DNA reads as TGTGCCAGCAGTTACTCTAGTTTAGCGGGTCGAAGCTACGAGCAGTACTTC.

The chain recombines TRBV29-1 with TRBJ1-1; no definite D call. There are 13 residues in the CDR3. Trimming pared 1 base from V and 5 bases from J, leaving 11 bases between. Germline V CDR1 and CDR2: SQVTM, ANQGSEA. The CDR3 bases are TGCAGCGTTGAAGCAGCTACGGGAACTGAAGCTTTCTTT. It codes for CSVEAATGTEAFF.

V gene TRBV27 combines with J gene TRBJ2-3; D call uncertain. This CDR3 spans 14 amino acids. V lost 2 bases, J lost 0 bases, and 6 bases lay in between. Germline lookup yields CDR1 MNHEY and CDR2 SMNVEV (reference sequence). This CDR3 reads CASSLALSTDTQYF. In nucleotides, the CDR3 is TGTGCCAGCAGTTTAGCACTTAGCACAGATACGCAGTATTTT.

The chain links TRBV7-3 to TRBJ2-6; the D gene could be TRBD1 or TRBD2 (5 bases each). V lost 1 base and J lost 2, with 9 bases in between. Looked up from germline, CDR1 is SGHTA and CDR2 is FQGTGA. The CDR3 runs to 16 residues. Written as DNA, the CDR3 is TGTGCCAGCAGCTTAAAAGGGACCCCTGGGGCCAACGTCCTGACTTTC. Encoded protein: CASSLKGTPGANVLTF.